Below, 27 T cell receptor beta chains from the same sample are listed, as sequenced in a study of blood T cell repertoires in COVID-19. Measured with immunoSEQ multiplex PCR; TCRdb has only the in-frame clones, and not every one. The table includes 190,000 or so clones, nearly 90% detected once. Sample: peripheral blood. These receptors were taken from a man aged 45-65 years with acute or convalescent COVID-19.

J is TRBJ2-5 and V is TRBV6-2 or TRBV6-3; 10 bases map to TRBD2. The germline CDR1 and CDR2 sequences are MNHEY and SVGEGT. This CDR3 has 19 amino acids. Trimming removed 2 bases from V and 6 bases from J; junction bases left unmatched: 18. CDR3 bases: TGTGCCAGCAGTTACCCGACCCTAGGGGATCTAGCGGGAGAAAAGACCCAGTACTTC. Translation gives CASSYPTLGDLAGEKTQYF.

The V call is TRBV24-1, the J call TRBJ2-5, with 7 positions matching TRBD1. Germline CDR1 reads KGHDR; CDR2 reads SFDVKD. The CDR3 covers 14 residues. The junction had 7 bases not matched to a gene; V was cut back by 5 bases and J by 5 bases. The CDR3 sequence: CATSATGRKETQYF. For the CDR3, the DNA is TGTGCCACCAGTGCGACAGGGCGGAAGGAGACCCAGTACTTC.

V is TRBV4-1 and J is TRBJ1-3; weak D call: TRBD1 (6 bases). CDR1 is MGHRA and CDR2 is YSYEKL in the germline V gene. The ends were cut back, 3 bases at V and 0 bases at J, with 15 bases in the middle. The length of the CDR3 is 17 residues. For the CDR3, the DNA is TGCGCCAGCAGCCAGTACGAAACAGGGAGCTCTGGAAACACCATATATTTT. This gives the protein CASSQYETGSSGNTIYF.

This rearrangement joins TRBV30 to TRBJ2-1, with D perhaps TRBD2 (5 bases). Germline values: CDR1 GTSNPN, CDR2 SVGIG (reference sequence). The CDR3 extends over 14 amino acids. The V gene lost 2 bases and the J gene lost 6 bases, with 14 bases spanning the gap. DNA of the CDR3: TGTGCCTGGAGTCTTCGCGGACTGCGCAATGAGCAGTTCTTC. Translating it yields CAWSLRGLRNEQFF.

This clone was seen a handful of times. The rearrangement uses TRBV5-1 and TRBJ2-7; 8 bases align to TRBD2. The CDR3 contains 13 residues. Germline loops: CDR1 SGHRS, CDR2 YFSETQ. V lost 2 bases, J lost 5 bases, and 3 bases stayed unmatched. CDR3 in amino acids: CASSFTGGDEQYV. CDR3 DNA sequence: TGCGCCAGCAGCTTTACCGGGGGGGACGAGCAGTACGTC.

This chain links TRBV28 with TRBJ2-7; tentative D call: TRBD1 (6 bases). The CDR3 totals 12 residues. Trimming shortened V by 6 bases and J by 6 bases, and 12 bases separated the two germline ends. CDR1 is MDHEN, CDR2 SYDVKM, per germline. DNA for the CDR3: TGTGCCAGCAGCATACAGGGTGGCGAGCAGTACGTC. Its translation is CASSIQGGEQYV.

The J gene is TRBJ1-4, the V gene TRBV19; possibly TRBD1 for D (5 bases). The CDR3 loop spans 14 amino acids. Trimming shortened V by 6 bases and J by 4 bases, and 12 bases separated the two germline ends. Germline V gene data show CDR1 as LNHDA and CDR2 as SQIVND (reference sequence). Here the CDR3 DNA reads TGTGCCAGTAGCCGGGGGGTATTTAATGAAAAACTGTTTTTT. Translated: CASSRGVFNEKLFF.

V usage is TRBV29-1 and J usage is TRBJ2-6, with D possibly TRBD2 on 6 matching bases. Trimming shortened V by 4 bases and J by 3 bases, and 10 bases separated the two germline ends. Germline loops: CDR1 SQVTM, CDR2 ANQGSEA. The CDR3 runs to 14 residues. The CDR3 region is CSVVLGSGANVLTF. DNA of the CDR3: TGCAGCGTTGTTCTCGGGAGTGGGGCCAACGTCCTGACTTTC.

The rearrangement links TRBV28 to TRBJ1-5, with 8 nucleotides matching TRBD1. The CDR3 length is 15 residues. Germline V gives CDR1 MDHEN, CDR2 SYDVKM. The V segment lost 5 bases and the J segment 6 bases; nucleotides outside the gene matches: 9. DNA for the CDR3: TGTGCCAGCAGTCCCGGACAGGGTCTGCCTCAGCCCCAGCATTTT. Amino acids: CASSPGQGLPQPQHF.

The chain combines TRBV11-2 with TRBJ2-3; 10 bases map to TRBD2. Germline V gene lookup returns CDR1 SGHAT and CDR2 FQNNGV. This CDR3 region has 15 residues. Trimming removed 4 bases from V and 6 bases from J; junction bases left unmatched: 7. CDR3 amino acids: CASSSPSSGRDTQYF. CDR3 nucleotide sequence: TGTGCCAGCAGCTCCCCGAGTAGCGGGAGGGATACGCAGTATTTT.

The chain has TRBV30 and TRBJ1-1; D might be TRBD1 (5 bases). CDR3 size: 13 residues. The V and J ends lost 3 bases and 2 bases respectively, with 10 bases between them. CDR1 is GTSNPN and CDR2 is SVGIG in the germline V gene (reference sequence). Here the CDR3 DNA reads TGTGCCTGGAGCGGCGGGGCCAACACTGAAGCTTTCTTT. It specifies CAWSGGANTEAFF.

V is TRBV7-2 and J is TRBJ2-2; TRBD1 aligns across 7 bases. The germline V gene has CDR1 SGHTA and CDR2 FQGNSA. J lost 5 bases, V lost 5 bases, and 8 bases had no gene match. The CDR3 sequence is 15 residues long. CDR3 amino acids: CASSPPSGGTGELFF. CDR3 DNA: TGTGCCAGCAGCCCCCCGTCAGGGGGAACCGGGGAGCTGTTTTTT. The variable domain in full, with the rest retrieved from reference TRBV7-2 and TRBJ2-2, is GAGVSQSPSNKVTEKGKDVELRCDPISGHTALYWYRQSLGQGLEFLIYFQGNSAPDKSGLPSDRFSAERTGGSVSTLTIQRTQQEDSAVYLCASSPPSGGTGELFFGEGSRLTVL.

This chain links TRBV4-1 with TRBJ1-4, with TRBD1 as a possible D gene (5 bases). The V and J ends lost 1 base and 6 bases respectively, with 12 bases between them. Germline CDR1 reads MGHRA; CDR2 reads YSYEKL. This CDR3 region has 15 residues. The CDR3, as DNA: TGCGCCAGCAGCCAAGCTGGGGCGGAGTATGAAAAACTGTTTTTT. Translated: CASSQAGAEYEKLFF.

The rearrangement uses TRBV2 and TRBJ2-7; TRBD1 agrees at 10 bases. V shed 6 bases and J 6 bases; nucleotides not matched to a gene: 2. This CDR3 has 12 amino acids. Per germline, CDR1 SNHLY and CDR2 FYNNEI. CDR3: CASRRQGAEQYV. The CDR3 coding sequence is TGTGCCAGCAGAAGACAGGGGGCCGAGCAGTACGTC.

The chain employs TRBV30 and TRBJ2-2, with TRBD2 matching over 13 bases. The CDR3 contains 16 residues. The trim removed 4 bases at V and 4 bases at J, leaving 6 bases unmatched. In germline, CDR1 is GTSNPN, CDR2 SVGIG (reference sequence). This CDR3 is CAWIGLAGAVTGELFF. CDR3 nucleotides: TGTGCCTGGATCGGACTAGCGGGAGCGGTCACCGGGGAGCTGTTTTTT.

A single count supports this clone. The rearrangement joins TRBV4-1 to TRBJ2-7; TRBD2 is a possible D gene (6 bases). CDR3 length: 13 amino acids. Germline CDR1 MGHRA, CDR2 YSYEKL. V gave up 2 bases and J gave up 4 bases, with 9 bases separating them. Written as DNA, the CDR3 is TGCGCCAGCAGCCAAAGGGAGGTGTACGAGCAGTACTTC. Its translation: CASSQREVYEQYF.

The chain carries TRBV28 and TRBJ1-5; 7 bases map to TRBD1. This CDR3 has 13 residues. Trimming took 5 bases from V and 7 from J; bases not matched to a gene: 5. Germline V gene lookup returns CDR1 MDHEN and CDR2 SYDVKM. The CDR3 bases are TGTGCCAGCAGTGAGGGGGCAGTCCAGCCCCAGCATTTT. Its translation: CASSEGAVQPQHF.

The J gene is TRBJ2-7, the V gene TRBV5-1, with TRBD2 matching over 8 bases. Germline V CDR1 and CDR2: SGHRS, YFSETQ. J was trimmed by 0 bases and V by 0 bases; bases with no gene match: 5. The CDR3 covers 16 residues. The CDR3: CASSLAGGGLSYEQYF. The CDR3, as DNA: TGCGCCAGCAGCTTGGCCGGGGGGGGCCTCTCCTACGAGCAGTACTTC.

The chain has TRBV5-1 and TRBJ1-1; D not resolved. Germline CDR1 is SGHRS and CDR2 is YFSETQ. With 6 bases removed from V and 0 bases from J, the gap between germline ends came to 15 bases. The CDR3 is 15 residues long. The CDR3 loop is CASNEGGRMNTEAFF. Written as DNA, the CDR3 is TGCGCCAGCAACGAGGGAGGTAGGATGAACACTGAAGCTTTCTTT.

The chain carries TRBV7-3 and TRBJ2-3, with 7 positions matching TRBD2. The germline V gene has CDR1 SGHTA and CDR2 FQGTGA. The J segment lost 6 bases and the V segment lost 1 base, leaving 4 bases of the junction unmatched. This CDR3 comprises 14 residues. The chain's CDR3 is CASSLRREGDTQYF. CDR3 nucleotides: TGTGCCAGCAGCTTAAGGAGGGAGGGGGATACGCAGTATTTT. Supplemented by reference TRBV7-3 and TRBJ2-3, the full variable domain reads GAGVSQTPSNKVTEKGKYVELRCDPISGHTALYWYRQSLGQGPEFLIYFQGTGAADDSGLPNDRFFAVRPEGSVSTLKIQRTERGDSAVYLCASSLRREGDTQYFGPGTRLTVL.

This clone was seen a handful of times. The chain couples TRBV7-8 to TRBJ2-3; 8 bases align to TRBD2. This CDR3 is built from 18 residues. With 1 base clipped from V and 0 bases from J, the junction kept 9 bases outside the gene matches. Germline CDR1 is SGHVS and CDR2 is FQNEAQ. CDR3 residues: CASSLGTAGVSSTDTQYF. CDR3 DNA: TGTGCCAGCAGCTTAGGTACAGCGGGAGTGTCTAGCACAGATACGCAGTATTTT.

The chain joins TRBV19 to TRBJ2-7; D not resolved. V was clipped by 5 bases and J by 0 bases, with 14 bases between them. The CDR3 spans 15 residues. Per germline, CDR1 LNHDA and CDR2 SQIVND (reference sequence). CDR3 DNA sequence: TGTGCCAGTAGTGAGTGGGCACCGAGCTCCTACGAGCAGTACTTC. It codes for CASSEWAPSSYEQYF. Supplemented by reference TRBV19 and TRBJ2-7, the full variable domain reads DGGITQSPKYLFRKEGQNVTLSCEQNLNHDAMYWYRQDPGQGLRLIYYSQIVNDFQKGDIAEGYSVSREKKESFPLTVTSAQKNPTAFYLCASSEWAPSSYEQYFGPGTRLTVT.

J is TRBJ2-7 and V is TRBV3-1 (or the pseudogene TRBV3-2), with 7 bases that match TRBD2. Germline V gives CDR1 LGHDT, CDR2 YNNKEL (reference sequence). This CDR3 region has 13 residues. V trimming: 10 bases; J trimming: 2 bases; junction bases outside the gene matches: 8. The CDR3 sequence is CANRERGTYEQYV. CDR3 nucleotides: TGTGCCAACCGCGAGCGGGGCACCTACGAGCAGTACGTC.

The DNA of the CDR3 is TGTGCCAGCAGTTGGGCCGATTCCCCCTACTACGAGCAGTACTTC. Residues: CASSWADSPYYEQYF. The chain is built from TRBV6-2 or TRBV6-3 and TRBJ2-7, with no clear D. The V gene's germline CDR1 is MNHEY and CDR2 SVGEGT. CDR3 length: 15 residues. The germline V and J ends were trimmed by 4 bases and 3 bases, with 16 bases remaining between them.

To note about this clone: This same CDR3 is encoded by further DNA sequences in the sample. The chain carries TRBV20-1 and TRBJ2-1, with a possible D match to TRBD2 (5 bases). The CDR3 consists of 11 residues. Trimming stripped 6 bases from V and 4 bases from J, with 7 bases between. CDR1 DFQATT and CDR2 SNEGSKA come from the germline V gene (reference sequence). The CDR3, as DNA: TGCAGTGCGAGGACTTACAATGAGCAGTTCTTC. Translated: CSARTYNEQFF.

This chain uses TRBV12-5 with TRBJ2-7, with 9 bases fitting TRBD1. CDR1 is LGHNT, CDR2 FRNRAP, per germline. The CDR3 is made up of 15 amino acids. V trimming: 3 bases; J trimming: 5 bases; junction bases outside the gene matches: 8. CDR3 DNA: TGTGCTAGTGGTTTTCCGGGACAGGGTATACACGAGCAGTACGTC. It encodes CASGFPGQGIHEQYV.

J is TRBJ2-1 and V is TRBV7-9, with 9 bases matching TRBD2. The trim removed 5 bases at V and 4 bases at J, leaving 6 bases unmatched. Germline CDR1 and CDR2: SEHNR and FQNEAQ (reference sequence). This CDR3 has 15 residues. CDR3 protein: CASSPLAGPYNEQFF. The DNA for the CDR3 is TGTGCCAGCAGCCCCCTAGCGGGACCTTACAATGAGCAGTTCTTC.